This T cell receptor (beta chain) was obtained from a study of post-analysis software for immune sequencing data. CDR3 length: 14 amino acids. Germline assignment: CDR1 DFQATT and CDR2 SNEGSKA (reference sequence). With 0 bases removed from V and 4 bases from J, the gap between germline ends came to 11 bases. Tagging with unique molecular identifiers was a feature of the TCR beta cDNA libraries. Once about 0.95 to 10 million T cells were used, roughly 500,000 cDNA molecules resulted. TCRdb recomputed calls from the PCR reads with MiXCR, one row per CDR3 protein. The sample has approximately 770,000 distinct CDR3 sequences, more than 45% seen once. This clonotype was detected once. Antigen: not known. The conserved phenylalanine or tryptophan normally closing the CDR3 is absent here, so this likely arose from a read error. General observations from the study: Comparison with controls showed significantly lower normalized Chao1 diversity in multiple sclerosis patients. Among 4 or 5 TRBV segments more frequent in patients than controls were TRBV5-6, TRBV5-1 and TRBV20-1.

The sequence came from a girl aged 5 to 17 with multiple sclerosis. The specimen was blood. The gene calls are TRBV20-1 and TRBJ2-3; D not resolved. The CDR3 loop is CSARDGSVADTQYC. The DNA for the CDR3 is TGCAGTGCTAGAGATGGTTCCGTTGCAGATACGCAGTATTGT.